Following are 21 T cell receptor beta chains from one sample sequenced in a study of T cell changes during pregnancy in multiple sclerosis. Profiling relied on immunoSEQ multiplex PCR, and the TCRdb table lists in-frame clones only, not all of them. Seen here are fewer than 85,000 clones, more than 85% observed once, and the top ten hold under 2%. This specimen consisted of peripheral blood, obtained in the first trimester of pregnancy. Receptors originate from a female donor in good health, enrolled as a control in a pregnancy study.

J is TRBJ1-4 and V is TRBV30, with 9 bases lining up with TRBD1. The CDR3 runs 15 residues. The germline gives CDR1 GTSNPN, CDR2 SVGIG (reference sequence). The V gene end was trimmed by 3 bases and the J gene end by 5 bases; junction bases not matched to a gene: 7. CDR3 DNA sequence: TGTGCCTGGAGGCTCCCCGGGACAGGGAATGAAAAACTGTTTTTT. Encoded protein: CAWRLPGTGNEKLFF.

The chain's CDR3 is CASSVLRDRGRYEQYF. In DNA form, the CDR3 reads TGTGCCAGCAGCGTACTCCGGGACAGGGGGCGTTACGAGCAGTACTTC. The rearrangement links TRBV7-9 to TRBJ2-7, with TRBD1 matching 12 bases. This CDR3 comprises 16 residues. Per the germline V gene, CDR1 is SEHNR and CDR2 is FQNEAQ (reference sequence). V dropped 5 bases and J dropped 4; count of bases not matched to a gene: 9.

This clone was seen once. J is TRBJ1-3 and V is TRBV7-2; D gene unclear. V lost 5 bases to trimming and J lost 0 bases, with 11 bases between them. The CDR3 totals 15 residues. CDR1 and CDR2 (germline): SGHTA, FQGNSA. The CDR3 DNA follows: TGTGCCAGCAGCCCCGCGAGCCTCTCTGGAAACACCATATATTTT. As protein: CASSPASLSGNTIYF.

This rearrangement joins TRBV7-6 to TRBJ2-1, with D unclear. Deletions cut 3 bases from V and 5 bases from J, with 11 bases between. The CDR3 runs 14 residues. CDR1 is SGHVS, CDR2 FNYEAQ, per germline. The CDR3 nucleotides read TGTGCCAGCAGCTTGTATGGGCCACACAATGAGCAGTTCTTC. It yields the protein CASSLYGPHNEQFF. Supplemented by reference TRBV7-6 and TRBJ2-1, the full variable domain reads GAGVSQSPRYKVTKRGQDVALRCDPISGHVSLYWYRQALGQGPEFLTYFNYEAQQDKSGLPNDRFSAERPEGSISTLTIQRTEQRDSAMYRCASSLYGPHNEQFFGPGTRLTVL.

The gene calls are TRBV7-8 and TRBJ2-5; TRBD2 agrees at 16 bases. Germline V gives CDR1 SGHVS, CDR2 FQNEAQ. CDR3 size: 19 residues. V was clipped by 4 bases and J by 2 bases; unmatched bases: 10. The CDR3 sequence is CASSWRLGLAGGIQETQYF. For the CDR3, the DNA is TGTGCCAGCAGCTGGAGGTTGGGACTAGCGGGAGGGATTCAAGAGACCCAGTACTTC.

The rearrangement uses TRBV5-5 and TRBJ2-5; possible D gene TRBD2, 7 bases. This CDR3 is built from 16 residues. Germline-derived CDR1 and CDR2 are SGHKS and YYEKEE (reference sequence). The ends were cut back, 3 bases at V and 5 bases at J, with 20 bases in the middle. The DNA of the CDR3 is TGTGCCAGCAGCTCCGGGGGGCCTTCGGGGAGCGAGACCCAGTACTTC. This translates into CASSSGGPSGSETQYF. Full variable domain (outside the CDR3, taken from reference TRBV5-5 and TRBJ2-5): DAGVTQSPTHLIKTRGQQVTLRCSPISGHKSVSWYQQVLGQGPQFIFQYYEKEERGRGNFPDRFSARQFPNYSSELNVNALLLGDSALYLCASSSGGPSGSETQYFGPGTRLLVL.

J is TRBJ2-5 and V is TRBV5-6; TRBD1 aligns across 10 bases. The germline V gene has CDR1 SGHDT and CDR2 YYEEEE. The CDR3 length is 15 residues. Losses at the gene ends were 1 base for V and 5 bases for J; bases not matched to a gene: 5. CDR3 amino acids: CASSLRTGGWETQYF. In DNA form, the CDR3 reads TGTGCCAGCAGCTTGAGGACAGGGGGTTGGGAGACCCAGTACTTC.

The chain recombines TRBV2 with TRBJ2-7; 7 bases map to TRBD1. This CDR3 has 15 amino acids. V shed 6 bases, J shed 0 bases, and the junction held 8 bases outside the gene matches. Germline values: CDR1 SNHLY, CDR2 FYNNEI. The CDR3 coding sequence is TGTGCCAGCAGGATAAACCGGGACAGCTCCTACGAGCAGTACTTC. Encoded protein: CASRINRDSSYEQYF.

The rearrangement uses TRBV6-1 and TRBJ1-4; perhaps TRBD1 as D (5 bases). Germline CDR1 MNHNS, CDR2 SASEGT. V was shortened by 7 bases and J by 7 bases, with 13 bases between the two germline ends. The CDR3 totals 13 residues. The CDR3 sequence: CASIGGGVEKLFF. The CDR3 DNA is TGTGCCAGCATCGGTGGAGGGGTTGAAAAACTGTTTTTT.

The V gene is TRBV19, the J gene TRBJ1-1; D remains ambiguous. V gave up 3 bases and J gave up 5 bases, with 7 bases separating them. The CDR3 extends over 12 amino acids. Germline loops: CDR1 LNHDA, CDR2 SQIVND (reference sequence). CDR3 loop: CASSMLETEAFF. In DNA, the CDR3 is TGTGCCAGTAGTATGTTGGAGACTGAAGCTTTCTTT.

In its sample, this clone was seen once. The CDR3 nucleotides are TGTGCCAGCAGTCCAAGACAGGGGGACGGAAATGAGCAGTTCTTC. This gives the protein CASSPRQGDGNEQFF. V gene TRBV28 combines with J gene TRBJ2-1; 9 positions agree with TRBD1. The CDR3 spans 15 residues. CDR1 MDHEN and CDR2 SYDVKM come from the germline V gene. Trimming removed 5 bases from V and 7 bases from J; junction bases left unmatched: 9.

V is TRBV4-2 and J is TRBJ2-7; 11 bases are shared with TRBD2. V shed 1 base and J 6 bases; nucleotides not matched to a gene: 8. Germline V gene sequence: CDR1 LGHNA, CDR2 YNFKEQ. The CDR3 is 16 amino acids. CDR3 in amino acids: CASSQALSGRAGEQYF. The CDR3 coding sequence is TGTGCCAGCAGCCAAGCCCTTAGCGGGAGGGCAGGCGAGCAGTACTTC.

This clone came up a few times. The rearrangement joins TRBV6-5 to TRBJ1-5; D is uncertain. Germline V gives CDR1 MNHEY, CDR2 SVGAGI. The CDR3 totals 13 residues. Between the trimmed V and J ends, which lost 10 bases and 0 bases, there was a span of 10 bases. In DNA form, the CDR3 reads TGTGCCACTCAGATGCATAGCAATCAGCCCCAGCATTTT. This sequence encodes CATQMHSNQPQHF.

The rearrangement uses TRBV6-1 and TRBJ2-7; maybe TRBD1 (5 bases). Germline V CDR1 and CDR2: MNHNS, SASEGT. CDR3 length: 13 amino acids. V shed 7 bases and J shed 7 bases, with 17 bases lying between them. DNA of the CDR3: TGTGCCAGCACACAGGTGGGCCTGGGGGAGCAGTACTTC. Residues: CASTQVGLGEQYF.

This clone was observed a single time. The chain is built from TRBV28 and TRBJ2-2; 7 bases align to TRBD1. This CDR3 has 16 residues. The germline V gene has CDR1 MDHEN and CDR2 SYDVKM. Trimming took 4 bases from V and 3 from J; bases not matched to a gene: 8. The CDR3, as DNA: TGTGCCAGCAGTTGGAATGACAGGGTGTACACCGGGGAGCTGTTTTTT. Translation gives CASSWNDRVYTGELFF. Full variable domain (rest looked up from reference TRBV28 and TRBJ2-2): DVKVTQSSRYLVKRTGEKVFLECVQDMDHENMFWYRQDPGLGLRLIYFSYDVKMKEKGDIPEGYSVSREKKERFSLILESASTNQTSMYLCASSWNDRVYTGELFFGEGSRLTVL.

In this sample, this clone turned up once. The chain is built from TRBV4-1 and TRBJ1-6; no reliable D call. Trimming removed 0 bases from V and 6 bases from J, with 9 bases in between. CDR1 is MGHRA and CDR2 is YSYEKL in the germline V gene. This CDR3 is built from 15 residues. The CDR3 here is CASSQELASNSPLHF. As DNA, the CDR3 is TGCGCCAGCAGCCAAGAATTAGCTTCTAATTCACCCCTCCACTTT.

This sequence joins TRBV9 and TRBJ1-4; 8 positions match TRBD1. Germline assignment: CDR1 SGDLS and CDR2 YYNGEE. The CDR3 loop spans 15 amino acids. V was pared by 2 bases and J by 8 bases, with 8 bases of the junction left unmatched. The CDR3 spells CASSVYQGAGEKLFF. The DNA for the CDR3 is TGTGCCAGCAGCGTCTATCAGGGGGCAGGCGAAAAACTGTTTTTT.

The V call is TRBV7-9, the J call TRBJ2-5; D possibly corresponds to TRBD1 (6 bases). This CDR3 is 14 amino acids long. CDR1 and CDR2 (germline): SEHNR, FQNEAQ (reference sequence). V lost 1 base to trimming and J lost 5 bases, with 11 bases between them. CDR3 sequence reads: CASSLGTAGETQYF. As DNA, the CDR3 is TGTGCCAGCAGCTTAGGGACAGCAGGGGAGACCCAGTACTTC.

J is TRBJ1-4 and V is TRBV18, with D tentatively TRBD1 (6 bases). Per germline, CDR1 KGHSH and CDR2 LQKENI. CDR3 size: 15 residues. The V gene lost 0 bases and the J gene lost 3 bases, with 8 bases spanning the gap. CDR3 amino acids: CASSPPQGSNEKLFF. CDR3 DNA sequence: TGTGCCAGCTCACCACCACAGGGTTCTAATGAAAAACTGTTTTTT. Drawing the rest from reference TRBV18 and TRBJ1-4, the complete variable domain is NAGVMQNPRHLVRRRGQEARLRCSPMKGHSHVYWYRQLPEEGLKFMVYLQKENIIDESGMPKERFSAEFPKEGPSILRIQQVVRGDSAAYFCASSPPQGSNEKLFFGSGTQLSVL.

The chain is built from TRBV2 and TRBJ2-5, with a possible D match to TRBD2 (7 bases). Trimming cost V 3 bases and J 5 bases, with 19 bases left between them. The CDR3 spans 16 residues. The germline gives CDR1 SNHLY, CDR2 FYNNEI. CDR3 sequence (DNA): TGTGCCAGCAGTGACCGGAAGGGGGGGCGATGGGAGACCCAGTACTTC. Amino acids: CASSDRKGGRWETQYF.

In DNA form, the CDR3 reads TGTGCCAGCAGTCCCTGGGCGCAGGGGATGAACAATCAGCCCCAGCATTTT. It encodes CASSPWAQGMNNQPQHF. The chain carries TRBV27 and TRBJ1-5, with D maybe TRBD1 (6 bases). Per the germline V gene, CDR1 is MNHEY and CDR2 is SMNVEV (reference sequence). V was cut by 5 bases and J by 3 bases, with 20 bases left in between. The CDR3 is made up of 17 amino acids.